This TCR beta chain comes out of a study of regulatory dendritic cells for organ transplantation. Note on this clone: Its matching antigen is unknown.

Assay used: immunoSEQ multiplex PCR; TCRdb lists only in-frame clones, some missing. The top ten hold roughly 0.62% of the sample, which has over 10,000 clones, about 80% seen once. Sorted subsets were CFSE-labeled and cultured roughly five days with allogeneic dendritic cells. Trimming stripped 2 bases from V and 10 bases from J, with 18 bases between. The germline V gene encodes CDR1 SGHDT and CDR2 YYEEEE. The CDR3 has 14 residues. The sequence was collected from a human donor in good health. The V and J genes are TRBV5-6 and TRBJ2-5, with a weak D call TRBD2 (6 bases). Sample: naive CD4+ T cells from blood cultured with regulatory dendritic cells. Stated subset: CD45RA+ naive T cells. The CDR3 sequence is CASSLRGVREDQYF. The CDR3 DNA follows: TGTGCCAGCAGCTTACGCGGGGTGAGGGAGGACCAGTACTTC.